The source of this TCR beta chain is a study of CXCR3-negative and CXCR3-positive naive CD8 T cells. The germline CDR1 and CDR2 sequences are MDHEN and SYDVKM. The CDR3 is 14 residues long. The authors made the TRB cDNA libraries by 5' RACE using UMI labels. TCRdb re-called the 5' RACE reads and catalogs CDR3 proteins one per entry, DNA excluded. The sample data list more than 65,000 distinct CDR3 sequences. Sequenced input: naive CXCR3- CD8+ T cells from blood. Subset in this sample: CD45RO-CCR7+CD27+CD95- naive CD8+ T cells lacking CXCR3 (TNR3-). The chain joins TRBV28 to TRBJ2-5; as DNA is missing, the TRBD1 call by TCRdb cannot be tested. The TCR sequence derives from a human donor in good health. Some clones in this sample may be carry-over from other donors' samples. The CDR3 loop reads CASSLTPPGETQYF.